Reported below is one T cell receptor (beta chain). The data were taken from a study of shared clonotypes between healthy human individuals. Sequenced by immunoSEQ multiplex PCR; TCRdb stores in-frame clones only, minus some. The sample shows about 690,000 clones, roughly 88% of them seen only once. Adult Caucasians living in Nashville, Tennessee made up all of the donors. Pooled CD45RO+ cells and CCR7-negative CD45RA+ TemRA cells made up CD8 memory. Material: memory CD8+ T cells from PBMCs. Subset reported: CD45RO+ cells pooled with CCR7-negative TemRA cells. The TCR sequence derives from a man younger than 35 in good health. Some clones in this sample may be carry-over from other donors' samples.

CDR3 region: CASSSERDRLYNEQFF. In DNA, the CDR3 is TGCGCCAGCAGTTCTGAGCGGGACAGACTTTACAATGAGCAGTTCTTC. The chain uses TRBV5-1 and TRBJ2-1, with D perhaps TRBD1 or TRBD2 (7 bases each). The germline V gene encodes CDR1 SGHRS and CDR2 YFSETQ. V was shortened by 5 bases and J by 4 bases, with 19 bases between the two germline ends. This CDR3 spans 16 amino acids.